This T cell receptor (beta chain) comes out of a study of cytomegalovirus exposure and HLA in healthy donors. The PCR had 60 Vbeta and 13 Jbeta primers. Profiled with immunoSEQ multiplex PCR; TCRdb holds only in-frame clones, not every one. The repertoire holds approximately 180,000 clones, with under 85% as singletons. Deletions cut 6 bases from V and 4 bases from J, with 13 bases between. The germline gives CDR1 MNHEY, CDR2 SMNVEV (reference sequence). The CDR3 totals 14 residues. The TCR was taken from a male donor in good health and CMV-seronegative. The sequencing input was PBMCs. The chain carries TRBV27 and TRBJ1-5, with D possibly matching TRBD1 (6 bases). The CDR3 region is CASSPARGNQPQHF. CDR3 DNA sequence: TGTGCCAGCAGCCCCGCCAGGGGAAATCAGCCCCAGCATTTT.